This T cell receptor beta chain was obtained from a study of PD-L1 blockade in urothelial cancer. Study results and limitations: Patients with below-median pretreatment blood clonality survived longer. Tumor-associated TCR clones expanded more in blood at 3 weeks in patients with durable benefit.

A spike-in of synthetic TCR analog templates was added to each PCR. TCRdb's table, derived via immunoSEQ multiplex PCR, lists solely in-frame clones and lacks some. The sample contains fewer than 100,000 clones, 85% of which appear only once. Sample time point: pretreatment peripheral blood. Trimming pared 0 bases from V and 1 base from J, leaving 7 bases between. The CDR3 has 14 amino acids. CDR1 is SGDLS and CDR2 is YYNGEE in the germline V gene. On this clone: The antigen remains unidentified.

This chain uses TRBV9 with TRBJ2-5; D is uncertain. The TCR comes from a man aged 35 to 55 with urothelial cancer. This specimen consisted of PBMCs, obtained around atezolizumab (anti-PD-L1) treatment. The CDR3 reads CASSVGGAQETQYF. CDR3 DNA: TGTGCCAGCAGCGTAGGTGGAGCCCAAGAGACCCAGTACTTC.